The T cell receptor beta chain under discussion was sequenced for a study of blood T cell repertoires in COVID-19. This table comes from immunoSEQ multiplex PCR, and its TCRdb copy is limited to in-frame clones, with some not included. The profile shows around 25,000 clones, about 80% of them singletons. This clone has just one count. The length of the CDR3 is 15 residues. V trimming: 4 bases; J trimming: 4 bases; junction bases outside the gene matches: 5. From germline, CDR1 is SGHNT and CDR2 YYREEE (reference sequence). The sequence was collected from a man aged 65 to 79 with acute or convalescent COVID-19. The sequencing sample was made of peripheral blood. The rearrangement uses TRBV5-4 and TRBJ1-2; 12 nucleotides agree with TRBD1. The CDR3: CASSAGQGASYGYTF. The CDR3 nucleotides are TGTGCCAGCAGCGCGGGACAGGGGGCCAGCTATGGCTACACCTTC.